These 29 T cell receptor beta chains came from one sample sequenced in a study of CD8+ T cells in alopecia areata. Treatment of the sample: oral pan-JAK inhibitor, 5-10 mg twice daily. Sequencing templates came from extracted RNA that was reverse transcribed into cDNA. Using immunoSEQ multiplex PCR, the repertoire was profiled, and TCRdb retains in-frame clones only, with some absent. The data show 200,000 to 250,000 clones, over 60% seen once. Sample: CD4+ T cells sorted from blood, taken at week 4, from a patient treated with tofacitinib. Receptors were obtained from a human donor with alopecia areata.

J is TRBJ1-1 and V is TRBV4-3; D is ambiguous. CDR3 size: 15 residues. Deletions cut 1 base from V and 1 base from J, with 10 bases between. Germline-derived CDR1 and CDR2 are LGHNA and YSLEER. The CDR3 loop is CASSQAVGRNTEAFF. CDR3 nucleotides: TGCGCCAGCAGCCAAGCGGTCGGGAGGAACACTGAAGCTTTCTTT.

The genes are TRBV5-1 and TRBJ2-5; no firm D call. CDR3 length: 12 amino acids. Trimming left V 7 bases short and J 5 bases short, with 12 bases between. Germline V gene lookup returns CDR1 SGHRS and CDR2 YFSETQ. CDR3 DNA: TGCGCCAGCGGTGGTGTGGGGGAGACCCAGTACTTC. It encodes CASGGVGETQYF.

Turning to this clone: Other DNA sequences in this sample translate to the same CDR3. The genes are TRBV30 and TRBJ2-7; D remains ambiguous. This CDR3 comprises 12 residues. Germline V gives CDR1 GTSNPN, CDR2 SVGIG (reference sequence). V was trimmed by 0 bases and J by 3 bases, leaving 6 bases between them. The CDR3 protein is CAWSVGGYEQYF. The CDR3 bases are TGTGCCTGGAGTGTAGGTGGCTACGAGCAGTACTTC. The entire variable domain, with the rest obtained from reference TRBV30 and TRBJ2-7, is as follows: SQTIHQWPATLVQPVGSPLSLECTVEGTSNPNLYWYRQAAGRGLQLLFYSVGIGQISSEVPQNLSASRPQDRQFILSSKKLLLSDSGFYLCAWSVGGYEQYFGPGTRLTVT.

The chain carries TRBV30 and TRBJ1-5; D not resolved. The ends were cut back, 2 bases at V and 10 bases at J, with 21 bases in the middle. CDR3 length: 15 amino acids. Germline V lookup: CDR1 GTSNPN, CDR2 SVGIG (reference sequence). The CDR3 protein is CAWSSPGSVPNPQHF. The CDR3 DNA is TGTGCCTGGAGTTCTCCGGGATCCGTGCCTAACCCCCAGCATTTT.

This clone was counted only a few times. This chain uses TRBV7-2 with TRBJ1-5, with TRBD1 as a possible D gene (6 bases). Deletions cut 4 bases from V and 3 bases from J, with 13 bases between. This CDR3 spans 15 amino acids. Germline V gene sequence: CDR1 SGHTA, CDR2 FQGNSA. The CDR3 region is CASSSQGTPNQPQHF. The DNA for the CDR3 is TGTGCCAGCAGCTCGCAGGGGACCCCCAATCAGCCCCAGCATTTT.

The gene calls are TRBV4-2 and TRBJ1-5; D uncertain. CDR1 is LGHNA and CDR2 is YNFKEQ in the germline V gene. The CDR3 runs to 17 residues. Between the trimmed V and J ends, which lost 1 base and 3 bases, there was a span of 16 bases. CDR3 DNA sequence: TGTGCCAGCAGCCAAGTTCCCGTGGGGATTACCAATCAGCCCCAGCATTTT. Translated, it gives CASSQVPVGITNQPQHF.

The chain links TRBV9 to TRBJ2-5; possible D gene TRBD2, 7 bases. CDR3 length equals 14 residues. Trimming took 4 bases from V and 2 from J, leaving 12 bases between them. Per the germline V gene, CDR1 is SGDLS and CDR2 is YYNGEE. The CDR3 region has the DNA TGTGCCAGCAGCATCCGGGGGGCTCAAGAGACCCAGTACTTC. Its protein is CASSIRGAQETQYF.

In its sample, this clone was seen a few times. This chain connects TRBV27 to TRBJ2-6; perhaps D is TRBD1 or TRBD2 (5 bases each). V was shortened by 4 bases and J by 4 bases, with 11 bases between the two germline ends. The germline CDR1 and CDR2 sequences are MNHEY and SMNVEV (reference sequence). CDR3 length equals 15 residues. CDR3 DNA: TGTGCCAGCAGTTCGAGGGGTGGCGGGGCCAACGTCCTGACTTTC. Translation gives CASSSRGGGANVLTF.

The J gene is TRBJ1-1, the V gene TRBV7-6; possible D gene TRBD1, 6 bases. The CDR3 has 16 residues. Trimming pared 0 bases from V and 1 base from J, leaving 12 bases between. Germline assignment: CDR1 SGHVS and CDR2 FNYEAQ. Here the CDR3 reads CASSLAYRDRNTEAFF. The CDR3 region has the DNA TGTGCCAGCAGCTTAGCCTACAGGGATCGGAACACTGAAGCTTTCTTT.

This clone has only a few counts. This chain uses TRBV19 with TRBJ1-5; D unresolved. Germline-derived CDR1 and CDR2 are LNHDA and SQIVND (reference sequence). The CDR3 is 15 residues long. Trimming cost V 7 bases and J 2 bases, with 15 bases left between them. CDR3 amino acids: CASTPQRVGNQPQHF. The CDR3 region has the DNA TGTGCCAGTACCCCCCAAAGGGTAGGCAATCAGCCCCAGCATTTT.

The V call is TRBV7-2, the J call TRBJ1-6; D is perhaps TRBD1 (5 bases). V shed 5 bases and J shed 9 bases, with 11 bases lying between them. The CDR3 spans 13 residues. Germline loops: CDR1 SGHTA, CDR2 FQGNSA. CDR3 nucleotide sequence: TGTGCCAGCAGCCCGTACCAGGGTTCACCCCTCCACTTT. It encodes CASSPYQGSPLHF. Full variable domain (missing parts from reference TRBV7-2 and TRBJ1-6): GAGVSQSPSNKVTEKGKDVELRCDPISGHTALYWYRQSLGQGLEFLIYFQGNSAPDKSGLPSDRFSAERTGGSVSTLTIQRTQQEDSAVYLCASSPYQGSPLHFGNGTRLTVT.

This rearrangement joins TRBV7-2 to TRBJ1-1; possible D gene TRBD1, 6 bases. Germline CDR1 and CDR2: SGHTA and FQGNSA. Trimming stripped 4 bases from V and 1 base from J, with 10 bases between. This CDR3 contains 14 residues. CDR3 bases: TGTGCCAGCAGCTGGTTGGACAGGAACACTGAAGCTTTCTTT. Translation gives CASSWLDRNTEAFF.

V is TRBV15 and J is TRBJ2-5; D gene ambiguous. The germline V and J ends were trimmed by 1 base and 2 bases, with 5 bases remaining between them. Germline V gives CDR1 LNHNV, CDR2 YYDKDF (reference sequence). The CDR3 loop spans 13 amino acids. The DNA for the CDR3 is TGTGCCACCAGCAGAGTTGGTCAAGAGACCCAGTACTTC. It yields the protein CATSRVGQETQYF.

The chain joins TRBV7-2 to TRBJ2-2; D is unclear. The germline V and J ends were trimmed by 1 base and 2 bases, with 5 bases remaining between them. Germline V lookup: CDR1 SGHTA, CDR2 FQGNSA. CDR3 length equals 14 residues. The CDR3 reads CASSLGQNTGELFF. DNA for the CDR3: TGTGCCAGCAGCTTAGGGCAAAACACCGGGGAGCTGTTTTTT.

The CDR3 region is CASSLSLGAGNTEAFF. The CDR3 DNA reads TGTGCCAGCAGTTTAAGCTTGGGGGCGGGCAACACTGAAGCTTTCTTT. V gene TRBV28 combines with J gene TRBJ1-1, with TRBD1 as a possible D gene (6 bases). V lost 2 bases and J lost 2, with 15 bases in between. The CDR3 has 16 residues. Germline V gives CDR1 MDHEN, CDR2 SYDVKM. Full variable domain (missing parts from reference TRBV28 and TRBJ1-1): DVKVTQSSRYLVKRTGEKVFLECVQDMDHENMFWYRQDPGLGLRLIYFSYDVKMKEKGDIPEGYSVSREKKERFSLILESASTNQTSMYLCASSLSLGAGNTEAFFGQGTRLTVV.

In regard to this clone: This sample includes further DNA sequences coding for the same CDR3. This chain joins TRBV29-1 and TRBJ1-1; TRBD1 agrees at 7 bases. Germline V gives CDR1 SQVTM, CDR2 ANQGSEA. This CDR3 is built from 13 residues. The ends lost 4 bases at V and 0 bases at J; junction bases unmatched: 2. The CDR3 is CSVGRGLNTEAFF. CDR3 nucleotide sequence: TGCAGCGTTGGGAGGGGGCTGAACACTGAAGCTTTCTTT.

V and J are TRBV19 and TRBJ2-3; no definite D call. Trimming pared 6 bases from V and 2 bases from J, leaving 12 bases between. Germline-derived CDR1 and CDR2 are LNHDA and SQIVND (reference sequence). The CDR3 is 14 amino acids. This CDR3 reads CASRGVGATDTQYF. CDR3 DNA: TGTGCCAGTAGAGGAGTGGGTGCCACAGATACGCAGTATTTT.

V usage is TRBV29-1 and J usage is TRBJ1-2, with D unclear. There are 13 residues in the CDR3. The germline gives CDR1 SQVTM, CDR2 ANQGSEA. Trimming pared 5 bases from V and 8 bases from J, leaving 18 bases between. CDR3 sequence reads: CSVRRSDSGGYTF. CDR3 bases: TGCAGCGTTCGCAGATCTGACTCGGGGGGCTACACCTTC.

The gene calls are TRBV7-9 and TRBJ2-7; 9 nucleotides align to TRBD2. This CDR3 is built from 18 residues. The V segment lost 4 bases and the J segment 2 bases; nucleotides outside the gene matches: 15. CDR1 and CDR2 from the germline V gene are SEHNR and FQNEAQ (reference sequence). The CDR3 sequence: CASSSPLTVAGAPYEQYF. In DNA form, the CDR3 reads TGTGCCAGCAGCTCCCCACTAACGGTAGCGGGGGCCCCCTACGAGCAGTACTTC.

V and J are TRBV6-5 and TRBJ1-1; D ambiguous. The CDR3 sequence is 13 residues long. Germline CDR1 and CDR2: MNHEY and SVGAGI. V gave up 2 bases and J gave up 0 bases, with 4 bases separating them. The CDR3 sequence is CASSYRLNTEAFF. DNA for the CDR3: TGTGCCAGCAGTTACCGATTGAACACTGAAGCTTTCTTT.

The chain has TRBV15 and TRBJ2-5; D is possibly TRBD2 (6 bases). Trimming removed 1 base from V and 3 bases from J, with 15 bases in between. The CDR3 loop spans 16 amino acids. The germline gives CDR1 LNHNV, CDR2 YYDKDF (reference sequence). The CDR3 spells CATSRGGVQTEETQYF. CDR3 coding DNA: TGTGCCACCAGCAGAGGGGGGGTGCAGACTGAAGAGACCCAGTACTTC.

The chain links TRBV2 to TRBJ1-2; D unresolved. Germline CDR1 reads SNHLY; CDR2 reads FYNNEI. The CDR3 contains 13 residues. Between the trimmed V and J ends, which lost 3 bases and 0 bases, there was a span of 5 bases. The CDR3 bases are TGTGCCAGCAGTGACACCGCTAACTATGGCTACACCTTC. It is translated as CASSDTANYGYTF.

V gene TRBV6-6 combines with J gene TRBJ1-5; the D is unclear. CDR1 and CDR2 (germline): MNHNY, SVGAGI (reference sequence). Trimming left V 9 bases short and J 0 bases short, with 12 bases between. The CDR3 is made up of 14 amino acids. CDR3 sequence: CARETENSNQPQHF. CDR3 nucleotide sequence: TGTGCCAGGGAGACGGAGAATAGCAATCAGCCCCAGCATTTT.

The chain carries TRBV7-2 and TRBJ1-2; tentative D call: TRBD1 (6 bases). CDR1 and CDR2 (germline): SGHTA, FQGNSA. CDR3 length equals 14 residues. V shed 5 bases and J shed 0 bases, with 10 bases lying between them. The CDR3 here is CASSKGGSNYGYTF. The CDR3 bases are TGTGCCAGCAGCAAGGGGGGGTCTAACTATGGCTACACCTTC.

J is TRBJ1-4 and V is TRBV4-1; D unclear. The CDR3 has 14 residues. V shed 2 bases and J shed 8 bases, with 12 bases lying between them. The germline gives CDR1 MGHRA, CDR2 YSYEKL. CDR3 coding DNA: TGCGCCAGCAGCCAACCTTCGGAGGGCGAAAAACTGTTTTTT. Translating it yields CASSQPSEGEKLFF.

This CDR3 reads CASSLTGVLRTEAFF. The CDR3 DNA reads TGTGCCAGCAGTTTGACAGGGGTTTTGCGCACTGAAGCTTTCTTT. The gene calls are TRBV27 and TRBJ1-1, with 8 positions matching TRBD1. Germline V gene lookup returns CDR1 MNHEY and CDR2 SMNVEV (reference sequence). The V gene end was trimmed by 3 bases and the J gene end by 4 bases; junction bases not matched to a gene: 7. The CDR3 covers 15 residues.

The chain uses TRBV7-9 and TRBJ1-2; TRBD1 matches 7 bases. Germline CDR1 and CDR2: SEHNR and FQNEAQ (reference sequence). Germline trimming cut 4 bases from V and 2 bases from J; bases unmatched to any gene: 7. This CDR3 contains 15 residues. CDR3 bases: TGTGCCAGCAGCTCAACAGGGGTGTCCAACTATGGCTACACCTTC. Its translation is CASSSTGVSNYGYTF.

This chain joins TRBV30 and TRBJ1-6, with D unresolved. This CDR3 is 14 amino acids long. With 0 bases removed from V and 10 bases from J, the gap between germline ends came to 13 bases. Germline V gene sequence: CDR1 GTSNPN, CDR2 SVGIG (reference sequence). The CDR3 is CAWSVWGSRSPLHF. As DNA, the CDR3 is TGTGCCTGGAGTGTATGGGGAAGTAGATCACCCCTCCACTTT.

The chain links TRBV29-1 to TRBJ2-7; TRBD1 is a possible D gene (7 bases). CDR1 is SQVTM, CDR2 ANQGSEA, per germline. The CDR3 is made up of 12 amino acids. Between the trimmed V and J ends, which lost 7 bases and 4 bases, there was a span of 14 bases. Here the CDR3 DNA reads TGCAGCGCCCTACAGGGGAGGTACGAGCAGTACTTC. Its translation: CSALQGRYEQYF.